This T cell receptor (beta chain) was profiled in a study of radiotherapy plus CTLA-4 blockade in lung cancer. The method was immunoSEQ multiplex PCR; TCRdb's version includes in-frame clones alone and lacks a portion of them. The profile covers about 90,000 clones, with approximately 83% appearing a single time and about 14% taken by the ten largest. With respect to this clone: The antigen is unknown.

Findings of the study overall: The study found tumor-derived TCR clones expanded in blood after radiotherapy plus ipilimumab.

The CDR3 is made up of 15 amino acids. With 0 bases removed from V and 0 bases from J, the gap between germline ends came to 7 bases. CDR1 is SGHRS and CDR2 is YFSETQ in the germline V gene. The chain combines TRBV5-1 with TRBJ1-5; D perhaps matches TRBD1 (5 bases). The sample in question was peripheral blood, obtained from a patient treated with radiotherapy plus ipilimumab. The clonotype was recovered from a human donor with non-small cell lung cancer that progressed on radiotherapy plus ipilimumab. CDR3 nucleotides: TGCGCCAGCAGCTTGGTTGGGGCTAGCAATCAGCCCCAGCATTTT. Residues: CASSLVGASNQPQHF.